The 15 T cell receptor beta chains below were found in one sample sequenced in a study of shared clonotypes between healthy human individuals. Generated by immunoSEQ multiplex PCR, the TCRdb table keeps only in-frame clones and is missing some. The profile shows about 1.1 million clones, 60% to 80% of them singletons. The sequenced sample consisted of memory CD4+ T cells from PBMCs. The subset: CD45RA-negative fraction. The receptors come from a man aged 18 to 35 in good health. Some clones in this sample may be carry-over from other donors' samples.

V gene TRBV18 combines with J gene TRBJ1-2, with 7 bases matching TRBD1. J was trimmed by 5 bases and V by 2 bases; bases with no gene match: 5. The CDR3 is 14 amino acids. The germline CDR1 and CDR2 sequences are KGHSH and LQKENI. CDR3: CASSPSGQRYGYTF. The CDR3, as DNA: TGTGCCAGCTCACCATCGGGACAGAGGTATGGCTACACCTTC.

J is TRBJ1-4 and V is TRBV14; D is ambiguous. The length of the CDR3 is 15 residues. Germline V gene sequence: CDR1 SGHDN, CDR2 FVKESK. Trimming cost V 4 bases and J 6 bases, with 15 bases left between them. In DNA, the CDR3 is TGTGCCAGCAGCCGCCTGGTTGGACCCGATGAAAAACTGTTTTTT. This translates into CASSRLVGPDEKLFF.

The V gene is TRBV19, the J gene TRBJ2-2, with 13 bases aligning to TRBD2. V gave up 5 bases and J gave up 5 bases; unmatched junction bases: 2. CDR3 size: 15 residues. The germline V gene encodes CDR1 LNHDA and CDR2 SQIVND (reference sequence). CDR3 nucleotide sequence: TGTGCCAGTAGTGTACTAGCGGGAGGGACCGGGGAGCTGTTTTTT. Translated, it gives CASSVLAGGTGELFF.

Remarks on this clone: This may be a read error, as it is one base from a much larger clone. The conserved phenylalanine or tryptophan normally closing the CDR3 is absent here, so this likely arose from a read error. Other DNA sequences from this sample encode an identical CDR3 as well. The chain links TRBV30 to TRBJ2-7; no firm D call. V shed 2 bases and J shed 5 bases, with 7 bases lying between them. The length of the CDR3 is 11 residues. Germline V gives CDR1 GTSNPN, CDR2 SVGIG (reference sequence). The DNA for the CDR3 is TGTGCCTGGAGTACCTACGACGAGCAGTACTTA. This sequence encodes CAWSTYDEQYL.

With regard to this clone: Distinct nucleotide sequences in the sample also encode this CDR3. The chain is built from TRBV5-1 and TRBJ2-5; possibly TRBD1 for D (6 bases). Germline V lookup: CDR1 SGHRS, CDR2 YFSETQ. CDR3 size: 14 residues. With 1 base removed from V and 5 bases from J, the gap between germline ends came to 12 bases. The DNA for the CDR3 is TGCGCCAGCAGCTTGTGGGGGCCGGGGGAGACCCAGTACTTC. As protein: CASSLWGPGETQYF.

About this clone itself: This sample includes further DNA sequences coding for the same CDR3. This chain's CDR3 is CASSLQGSHEQYF. The DNA of the CDR3 is TGCGCCAGCAGCTTACAGGGTTCCCACGAGCAGTACTTC. The gene calls are TRBV5-1 and TRBJ2-7; a possible D gene is TRBD1 (6 bases). CDR3 length: 13 residues. Germline V lookup: CDR1 SGHRS, CDR2 YFSETQ. Trimming took off 2 bases at V and 5 bases at J, with 11 bases between the two ends.

This clone showed up just a few times. V is TRBV6-5 and J is TRBJ1-1; tentative D call: TRBD1 (6 bases). Deletions cut 6 bases from V and 10 bases from J, with 12 bases between. The V gene's germline CDR1 is MNHEY and CDR2 SVGAGI. The CDR3 has 11 amino acids. The CDR3 DNA reads as TGTGCCAGCAGGGCGGGGGGGCGAGCTTTCTTT. Residues: CASRAGGRAFF.

This clone was counted between two and nine times. The chain has TRBV2 and TRBJ1-1; tentatively, D is TRBD1 (6 bases). Per germline, CDR1 SNHLY and CDR2 FYNNEI. V was pared by 10 bases and J by 8 bases, with 20 bases between. The CDR3 contains 13 residues. The CDR3 DNA follows: TGTGCCATCAAGCCCGCGACAGGAAAGGAAGCTTTCTTT. It encodes CAIKPATGKEAFF.

The chain employs TRBV2 and TRBJ2-2; D might be TRBD2 (5 bases). Germline values: CDR1 SNHLY, CDR2 FYNNEI. The length of the CDR3 is 14 residues. Deletions cut 6 bases from V and 3 bases from J, with 11 bases between. The CDR3 DNA reads TGTGCCAGCAGGCGGGCAGATTACACCGGGGAGCTGTTTTTT. Amino acids: CASRRADYTGELFF.

This chain joins TRBV15 and TRBJ2-7, with TRBD2 matching over 10 bases. This CDR3 has 16 amino acids. Trimming at V came to 3 bases and at J to 7 bases, leaving 12 bases not matched to a gene. Germline CDR1 reads LNHNV; CDR2 reads YYDKDF (reference sequence). The CDR3 bases are TGTGCCACCAGCAGGGAACTAGCGGGAAGTCGTCAAGAGCAGTACTTC. It translates to CATSRELAGSRQEQYF.

The J gene is TRBJ2-7, the V gene TRBV7-3; D gene ambiguous. CDR1 and CDR2 from the germline V gene are SGHTA and FQGTGA. V was cut by 4 bases and J by 2 bases, with 9 bases left in between. CDR3 length: 13 residues. CDR3 coding DNA: TGTGCCAGCAGCTCTCTGGAGACCTACGAGCAGTACTTC. This translates into CASSSLETYEQYF.

The CDR3 sequence is CASSFRENTEAFF. CDR3 DNA sequence: TGCGCCAGCAGCTTTAGGGAGAACACTGAAGCTTTCTTT. The V gene is TRBV5-1, the J gene TRBJ1-1; D unclear. Germline-derived CDR1 and CDR2 are SGHRS and YFSETQ. V lost 2 bases to trimming and J lost 1 base, with 6 bases between them. This CDR3 is 13 amino acids long.

The rearrangement links TRBV6-5 to TRBJ1-3, with D possibly TRBD1 on 5 matching bases. Trimming removed 0 bases at V and 4 bases at J, with 10 bases between. Germline CDR1 MNHEY, CDR2 SVGAGI. The CDR3 extends over 15 amino acids. The CDR3 loop reads CASSYSGVSGNTIYF. In DNA form, the CDR3 reads TGTGCCAGCAGTTACTCAGGGGTGTCCGGAAACACCATATATTTT.

The chain couples TRBV4-1 to TRBJ1-2; 7 bases map to TRBD1. The V and J ends lost 6 bases and 0 bases, in that order; junction bases with no gene match: 7. CDR1 is MGHRA, CDR2 YSYEKL, per germline. CDR3 length: 15 amino acids. The CDR3 is CASRLQGVANYGYTF. Written as DNA, the CDR3 is TGCGCCAGCAGGCTGCAGGGGGTTGCTAACTATGGCTACACCTTC.

The gene calls are TRBV6-1 and TRBJ1-2, with D maybe TRBD1 (5 bases). Trimming shortened V by 8 bases and J by 3 bases, and 13 bases separated the two germline ends. CDR3 length: 13 residues. Germline values: CDR1 MNHNS, CDR2 SASEGT. CDR3 amino acids: CASLLWGYYGYTF. The DNA of the CDR3 is TGTGCCAGCCTCCTCTGGGGGTACTATGGCTACACCTTC.